This note documents a single T cell receptor beta chain sequence. It was by quantitative 5'-RACE with molecular barcodes that TCR beta libraries were made. Using its own MiXCR run on the 5' RACE reads, TCRdb lists one record per CDR3 protein. The repertoire has about 160,000 distinct CDR3 sequences, about 18% of them found once; the top ten carry around 7.6%. The data belong to a study of CD8 T cells in ankylosing spondylitis. The germline gives CDR1 MNHEY, CDR2 SMNVEV (reference sequence). The CDR3 is 16 residues long. The V end was cut by 6 bases, the J end by 4 bases, with 19 bases between. The chain links TRBV27 to TRBJ2-1, with D tentatively TRBD1 (5 bases). The sequencing input was blood, either unsorted or a sorted T cell fraction (not recorded which). The origin of this receptor is a male donor with ankylosing spondylitis or in good health (not recorded which). In nucleotides, the CDR3 is TGTGCCAGCAGCTCCGCCCCCGACAGCCTTTACAATGAGCAGTTCTTC. Amino acid sequence: CASSSAPDSLYNEQFF.